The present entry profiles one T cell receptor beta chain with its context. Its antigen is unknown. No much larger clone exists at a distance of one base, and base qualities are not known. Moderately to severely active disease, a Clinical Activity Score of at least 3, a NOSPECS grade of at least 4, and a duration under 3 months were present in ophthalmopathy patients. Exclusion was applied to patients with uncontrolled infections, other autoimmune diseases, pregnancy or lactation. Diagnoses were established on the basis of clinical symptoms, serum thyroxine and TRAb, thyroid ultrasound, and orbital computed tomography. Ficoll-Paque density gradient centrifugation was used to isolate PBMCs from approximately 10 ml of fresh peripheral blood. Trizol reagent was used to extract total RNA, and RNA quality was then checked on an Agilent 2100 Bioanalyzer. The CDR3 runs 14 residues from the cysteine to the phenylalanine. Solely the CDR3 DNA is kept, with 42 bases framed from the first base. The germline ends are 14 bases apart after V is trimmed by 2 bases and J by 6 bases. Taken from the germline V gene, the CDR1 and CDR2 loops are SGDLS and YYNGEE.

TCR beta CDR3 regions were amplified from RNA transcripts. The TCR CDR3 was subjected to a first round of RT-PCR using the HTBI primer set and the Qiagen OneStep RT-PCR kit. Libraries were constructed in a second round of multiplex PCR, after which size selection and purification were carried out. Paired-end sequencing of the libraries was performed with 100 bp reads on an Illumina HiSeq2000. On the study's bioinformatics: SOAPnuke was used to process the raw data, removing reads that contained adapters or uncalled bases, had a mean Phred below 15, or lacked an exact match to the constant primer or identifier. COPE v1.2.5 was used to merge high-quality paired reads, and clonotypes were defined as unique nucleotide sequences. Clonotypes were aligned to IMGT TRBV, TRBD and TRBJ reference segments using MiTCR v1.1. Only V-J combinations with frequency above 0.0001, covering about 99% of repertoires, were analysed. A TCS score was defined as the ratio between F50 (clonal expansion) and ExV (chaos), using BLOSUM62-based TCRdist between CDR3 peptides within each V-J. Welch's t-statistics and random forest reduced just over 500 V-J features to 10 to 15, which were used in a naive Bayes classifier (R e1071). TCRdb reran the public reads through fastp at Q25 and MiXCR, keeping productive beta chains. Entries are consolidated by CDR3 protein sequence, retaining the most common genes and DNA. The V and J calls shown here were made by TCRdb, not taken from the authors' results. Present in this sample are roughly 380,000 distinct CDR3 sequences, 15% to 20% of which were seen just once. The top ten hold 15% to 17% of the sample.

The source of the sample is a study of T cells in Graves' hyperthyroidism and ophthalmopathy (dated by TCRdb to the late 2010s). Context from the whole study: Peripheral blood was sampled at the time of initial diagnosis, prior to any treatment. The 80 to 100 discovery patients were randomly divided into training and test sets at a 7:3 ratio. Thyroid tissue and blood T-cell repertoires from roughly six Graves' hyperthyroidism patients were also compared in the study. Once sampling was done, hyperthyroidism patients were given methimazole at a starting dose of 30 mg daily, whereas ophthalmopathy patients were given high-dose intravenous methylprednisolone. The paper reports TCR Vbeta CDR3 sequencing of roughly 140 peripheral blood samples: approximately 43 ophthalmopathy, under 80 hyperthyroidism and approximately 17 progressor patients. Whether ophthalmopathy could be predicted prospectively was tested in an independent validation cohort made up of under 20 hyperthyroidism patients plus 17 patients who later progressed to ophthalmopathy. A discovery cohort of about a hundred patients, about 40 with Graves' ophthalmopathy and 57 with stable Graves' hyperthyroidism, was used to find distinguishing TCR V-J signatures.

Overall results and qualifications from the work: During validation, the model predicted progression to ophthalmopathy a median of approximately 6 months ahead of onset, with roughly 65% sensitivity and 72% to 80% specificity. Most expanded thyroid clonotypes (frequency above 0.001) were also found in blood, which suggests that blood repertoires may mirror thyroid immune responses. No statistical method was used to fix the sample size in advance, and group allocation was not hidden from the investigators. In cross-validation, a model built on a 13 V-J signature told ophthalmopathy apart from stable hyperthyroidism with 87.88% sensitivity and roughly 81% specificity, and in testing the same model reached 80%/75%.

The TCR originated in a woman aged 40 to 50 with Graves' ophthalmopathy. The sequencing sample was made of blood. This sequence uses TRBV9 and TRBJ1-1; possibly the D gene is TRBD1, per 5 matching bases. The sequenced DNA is TGTGCCAGCAGCGTTATGCCCATGGGGCCTGAAGCTTTCTTT. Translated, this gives CASSVMPMGPEAFF.